Presented here are 20 T cell receptor beta chains from one specimen sequenced in a study of persistence of HIV-infected CD4 T cells. Lysates of CMV-infected fibroblasts at 8 to 10 ug/mL stimulated these cells. CD40L/CD69 double-negative CD45RO-high memory CD4+ T cells were collected. The libraries were made with immunoSEQ version 4 in survey mode. The table came from immunoSEQ multiplex PCR; TCRdb's copy has only in-frame clones and leaves some out. This table holds 35,000 to 45,000 clones, 80% found once. These receptors have no identified antigens. The material sequenced was CD4+ T cells sorted from PBMCs after approximately 19-hour stimulation, taken from a patient who received antiretroviral therapy. The receptor source for this set is an adult man with HIV who was CMV-seropositive.

The chain combines TRBV2 with TRBJ1-5; 7 positions agree with TRBD1. This CDR3 spans 14 amino acids. Germline V gives CDR1 SNHLY, CDR2 FYNNEI. J was trimmed by 1 base and V by 7 bases; bases with no gene match: 4. Here the CDR3 DNA reads TGTGCCAGCAACCGGGACAGAAGCAATCAGCCCCAGCATTTT. This codes for CASNRDRSNQPQHF.

The chain recombines TRBV6-1 with TRBJ2-1; TRBD1 matches 9 bases. V gave up 3 bases and J gave up 8 bases; unmatched junction bases: 11. The CDR3 is made up of 16 amino acids. Germline loops: CDR1 MNHNS, CDR2 SASEGT. The CDR3 sequence is CASSEGTGNRADEQFF. In DNA, the CDR3 is TGTGCCAGCAGTGAGGGGACAGGGAATAGGGCAGATGAGCAGTTCTTC.

This clone is a singleton in its sample. The CDR3 DNA follows: TGTGCCAGCAGCCTGTCTGGCGGTACAGGGAAGGGCCAGCCCCAGCATTTT. This gives the protein CASSLSGGTGKGQPQHF. This chain links TRBV7-2 with TRBJ1-5; D might be TRBD1 (6 bases). Germline values: CDR1 SGHTA, CDR2 FQGNSA. V gave up 5 bases and J gave up 7 bases, with 24 bases separating them. The CDR3 spans 17 residues. The complete variable domain, with remaining parts taken from reference TRBV7-2 and TRBJ1-5, reads GAGVSQSPSNKVTEKGKDVELRCDPISGHTALYWYRQSLGQGLEFLIYFQGNSAPDKSGLPSDRFSAERTGGSVSTLTIQRTQQEDSAVYLCASSLSGGTGKGQPQHFGDGTRLSIL.

This chain uses TRBV6-5 with TRBJ1-5; D is undetermined. Germline loops: CDR1 MNHEY, CDR2 SVGAGI. The CDR3 runs to 14 residues. Between the trimmed V and J ends, which lost 4 bases and 3 bases, there was a span of 10 bases. The CDR3: CASSLRRDNQPQHF. The CDR3 nucleotides read TGTGCCAGCAGTTTAAGAAGGGACAATCAGCCCCAGCATTTT.

V and J are TRBV19 and TRBJ1-1; perhaps TRBD1 as D (5 bases). The CDR3 runs to 16 residues. Germline V gene sequence: CDR1 LNHDA, CDR2 SQIVND (reference sequence). The V end was cut by 6 bases, the J end by 1 base, with 18 bases between. This CDR3 is CASSPIMKRGNTEAFF. The CDR3, as DNA: TGTGCCAGTAGCCCAATAATGAAGAGGGGGAACACTGAAGCTTTCTTT.

The chain uses TRBV6-1 and TRBJ2-2; D possibly corresponds to TRBD1 (6 bases). This CDR3 is built from 14 residues. V was cut by 5 bases and J by 6 bases, with 13 bases left in between. Germline CDR1 and CDR2: MNHNS and SASEGT. CDR3 region: CASSFLQGSGELFF. CDR3 DNA sequence: TGTGCCAGCAGTTTCTTGCAGGGGTCCGGGGAGCTGTTTTTT.

The chain joins TRBV6-1 to TRBJ1-3, with 8 positions matching TRBD1. CDR1 is MNHNS and CDR2 is SASEGT in the germline V gene. CDR3 length: 16 residues. V was pared by 1 base and J by 8 bases, with 10 bases of the junction left unmatched. This CDR3 reads CASSEGTGGLKDTIYF. CDR3 in DNA: TGTGCCAGCAGTGAAGGAACAGGGGGGCTCAAGGACACCATATATTTT.

The CDR3 DNA reads as TGTGCCAGCAGTTCCGGGACTAGCGGGACCTACGAGCAGTACTTC. It specifies CASSSGTSGTYEQYF. The J gene is TRBJ2-7, the V gene TRBV6-2 or TRBV6-3, with TRBD2 identical over 13 bases. The CDR3 is 15 amino acids. J lost 2 bases, V lost 4 bases, and 2 bases had no gene match. The germline V gene encodes CDR1 MNHEY and CDR2 SVGEGT.

This chain joins TRBV10-1 and TRBJ2-7; no reliable D call. Trimming cost V 6 bases and J 6 bases, with 21 bases left between them. The CDR3 loop spans 15 amino acids. Germline CDR1 and CDR2: WNHNN and SYGVQD (reference sequence). Here the CDR3 reads CASSPSAGVRGEQYF. The DNA for the CDR3 is TGCGCCAGCAGCCCGTCGGCAGGCGTTCGAGGCGAGCAGTACTTC.

The genes are TRBV24-1 and TRBJ2-7; D is perhaps TRBD2 (5 bases). The CDR3 loop spans 14 amino acids. V lost 4 bases, J lost 2 bases, and 11 bases lay in between. In germline, CDR1 is KGHDR, CDR2 SFDVKD. CDR3 DNA: TGTGCCACCAGTGAATCGGGGATTACCTACGAGCAGTACTTC. It encodes CATSESGITYEQYF.

This clone has just a few counts. The V and J genes are TRBV28 and TRBJ1-5, with 7 bases that match TRBD1. The V gene's germline CDR1 is MDHEN and CDR2 SYDVKM. The CDR3 consists of 14 residues. V gave up 6 bases and J gave up 3 bases; unmatched junction bases: 5. CDR3 sequence reads: CASRPGTVNQPQHF. CDR3 sequence (DNA): TGTGCCAGCAGACCCGGGACAGTCAATCAGCCCCAGCATTTT. Full variable domain (rest looked up from reference TRBV28 and TRBJ1-5): DVKVTQSSRYLVKRTGEKVFLECVQDMDHENMFWYRQDPGLGLRLIYFSYDVKMKEKGDIPEGYSVSREKKERFSLILESASTNQTSMYLCASRPGTVNQPQHFGDGTRLSIL.

V and J are TRBV19 and TRBJ1-2; D is uncertain. Trimming stripped 3 bases from V and 5 bases from J, with 10 bases between. CDR3 length: 13 amino acids. Per germline, CDR1 LNHDA and CDR2 SQIVND (reference sequence). CDR3 loop: CASSIGQRYGYTF. CDR3 bases: TGTGCCAGTAGTATCGGGCAGAGGTATGGCTACACCTTC.

This chain uses TRBV12-3 or TRBV12-4 with TRBJ2-7; the D is unclear. Trimming took 4 bases from V and 6 from J, leaving 13 bases between them. This CDR3 contains 13 residues. For the CDR3, the DNA is TGTGCCAGCAGTTCCCAGACTTATTCCGAGCAGTACTTC. This codes for CASSSQTYSEQYF.

The chain couples TRBV9 to TRBJ1-3, with D hard to call. Germline CDR1 reads SGDLS; CDR2 reads YYNGEE. The ends were cut back, 3 bases at V and 4 bases at J, with 14 bases in the middle. This CDR3 spans 15 amino acids. CDR3 DNA sequence: TGTGCCAGCAGCGCCGCCTCACCCCCCGGAAACACCATATATTTT. Its protein is CASSAASPPGNTIYF.

This sequence joins TRBV19 and TRBJ2-1; weak D call: TRBD1 (5 bases). V lost 7 bases and J lost 0, with 19 bases in between. CDR3 length: 17 amino acids. CDR1 and CDR2 from the germline V gene are LNHDA and SQIVND (reference sequence). This chain's CDR3 is CASTPDRAISSYNEQFF. DNA for the CDR3: TGTGCCAGTACCCCTGACAGAGCTATAAGCTCCTACAATGAGCAGTTCTTC.

This clone has only a few counts. The rearrangement joins TRBV5-1 to TRBJ1-3, with D maybe TRBD1 (6 bases). The CDR3 contains 17 residues. Germline V gene sequence: CDR1 SGHRS, CDR2 YFSETQ. V lost 3 bases and J 0 bases, leaving 16 bases between the germline ends. The CDR3 loop is CASSSTGTLSSGNTIYF. In DNA, the CDR3 is TGCGCCAGCAGCTCAACCGGGACACTTAGCTCTGGAAACACCATATATTTT.

The rearrangement links TRBV3-1 (or the pseudogene TRBV3-2) to TRBJ1-3; possible D gene TRBD1, 6 bases. The CDR3 runs to 15 residues. CDR1 LGHDT and CDR2 YNNKEL come from the germline V gene (reference sequence). Deletions cut 1 base from V and 4 bases from J, with 11 bases between. The CDR3: CASSQAAGVGNTIYF. As DNA, the CDR3 is TGTGCCAGCAGCCAAGCGGCAGGGGTGGGAAACACCATATATTTT.

Turning to this clone: Other DNA sequences in the same sample also yield this CDR3. V gene TRBV18 combines with J gene TRBJ1-6, with 9 bases lining up with TRBD1. V gave up 6 bases and J gave up 7 bases; unmatched junction bases: 4. The CDR3 covers 14 residues. Germline V gene data show CDR1 as KGHSH and CDR2 as LQKENI. The CDR3 loop reads CASSRDRENSPLHF. In nucleotides, the CDR3 is TGTGCCAGCTCGCGGGACAGGGAGAATTCACCCCTCCACTTT.

V usage is TRBV7-3 and J usage is TRBJ1-1; no firm D call. The CDR3 consists of 14 residues. CDR1 SGHTA and CDR2 FQGTGA come from the germline V gene. Trimming pared 2 bases from V and 4 bases from J, leaving 11 bases between. CDR3 DNA: TGTGCCAGCAGCTTAGAGGTATGGAGCACTGAAGCTTTCTTT. Its protein product is CASSLEVWSTEAFF.

J is TRBJ1-1 and V is TRBV5-1; possibly TRBD1 for D (6 bases). V dropped 3 bases and J dropped 6 bases, with 21 bases sitting between them. The CDR3 is made up of 16 amino acids. CDR1 is SGHRS, CDR2 YFSETQ, per germline. The CDR3 protein is CASSWGEGGPVSEAFF. The CDR3 DNA follows: TGCGCCAGCAGCTGGGGGGAGGGGGGGCCCGTCTCTGAAGCTTTCTTT.